Listed here are 27 T cell receptor beta chains from one sample, sequenced in a study of early T cells in non-severe SARS-CoV-2 infection (dated by TCRdb to the early 2020s). Libraries were constructed by 5' RACE. The instrument given in TCRdb is NextSeq 500. The public reads were quality trimmed at Q25 with fastp and then assembled into clones with MiXCR by TCRdb, keeping productive beta chains. Each record represents a unique CDR3 protein, reported with the most common genes and DNA among its rows. The sample contains approximately 65,000 distinct CDR3 sequences, approximately 11% of them found a single time. The top ten clones comprise around 5.8% of the sample. Sequenced: whole blood. These receptors were collected from an adult who was a healthcare worker with PCR-confirmed SARS-CoV-2 infection or an uninfected control (not recorded which).

This clonotype was detected ten times or more. The chain is built from TRBV11-2 and TRBJ2-6; perhaps TRBD2 as D (6 bases). Trimming shortened V by 5 bases and J by 1 base, and 30 bases separated the two germline ends. This CDR3 spans 22 amino acids. Germline V CDR1 and CDR2: SGHAT, FQNNGV. CDR3 in amino acids: CASSHPRRDPLRTISGANVLTF. DNA of the CDR3: TGTGCCAGCAGCCACCCTCGGCGGGACCCGTTGAGAACAATTTCTGGGGCCAACGTCCTGACTTTC.

The rearrangement joins TRBV7-3 to TRBJ2-1, with TRBD2 as a possible D gene (6 bases). Trimming cost V 2 bases and J 6 bases, with 8 bases left between them. Germline V gene sequence: CDR1 SGHTA, CDR2 FQGTGA. The CDR3 extends over 13 amino acids. The CDR3 spells CASSLLGGNEQFF. CDR3 nucleotide sequence: TGTGCCAGCAGCTTACTCGGGGGCAATGAGCAGTTCTTC. Variable domain in full (rest from reference TRBV7-3 and TRBJ2-1): GAGVSQTPSNKVTEKGKYVELRCDPISGHTALYWYRQSLGQGPEFLIYFQGTGAADDSGLPNDRFFAVRPEGSVSTLKIQRTERGDSAVYLCASSLLGGNEQFFGPGTRLTVL.

This clonotype was recorded at least ten times. The chain has TRBV7-2 and TRBJ2-3, with TRBD2 matching 8 bases. This CDR3 contains 18 residues. Germline V gene lookup returns CDR1 SGHTA and CDR2 FQGNSA. V lost 3 bases to trimming and J lost 2 bases; unmatched junction nucleotides: 13. The CDR3 loop is CASSLAEPGLVSTDTQYF. For the CDR3, the DNA is TGTGCCAGCAGCTTGGCGGAACCGGGACTAGTGTCCACAGATACGCAGTATTTT.

This clonotype has more than one count but fewer than ten. This chain uses TRBV4-1 with TRBJ1-4, with D maybe TRBD1 (5 bases). This CDR3 contains 15 residues. The ends were cut back, 1 base at V and 5 bases at J, with 11 bases in the middle. Germline CDR1 reads MGHRA; CDR2 reads YSYEKL. CDR3 protein: CASSQGQFGNEKLFF. Here the CDR3 DNA reads TGCGCCAGCAGCCAAGGACAGTTCGGGAATGAAAAACTGTTTTTT.

This clonotype has ten or more counts. J is TRBJ1-2 and V is TRBV7-9; no definite D call. Germline CDR1 and CDR2: SEHNR and FQNEAQ (reference sequence). V lost 5 bases, J lost 0 bases, and 10 bases lay in between. The CDR3 length is 14 residues. Written as DNA, the CDR3 is TGTGCCAGCAGCCCCCTTTCTGCTAACTATGGCTACACCTTC. Its translation: CASSPLSANYGYTF. The complete variable domain, with remaining parts taken from reference TRBV7-9 and TRBJ1-2, reads DTGVSQNPRHKITKRGQNVTFRCDPISEHNRLYWYRQTLGQGPEFLTYFQNEAQLEKSRLLSDRFSAERPKGSFSTLEIQRTEQGDSAMYLCASSPLSANYGYTFGSGTRLTVV.

There are a few counts of this clonotype. The gene calls are TRBV5-6 and TRBJ2-7; D not certain. Germline V gene data show CDR1 as SGHDT and CDR2 as YYEEEE. V was clipped by 0 bases and J by 5 bases, with 3 bases between them. The CDR3 has 11 amino acids. The CDR3 region is CASSLEHEQYF. In nucleotides, the CDR3 is TGTGCCAGCAGCTTGGAGCACGAGCAGTACTTC.

This clonotype came up a few times. The rearrangement joins TRBV9 to TRBJ1-6, with a possible D match to TRBD1 (5 bases). Trimming stripped 4 bases from V and 0 bases from J, with 20 bases between. This CDR3 has 19 residues. Germline-derived CDR1 and CDR2 are SGDLS and YYNGEE. CDR3 bases: TGTGCCAGCAGCTCCAGGGTATTGGGGGAAAGCTCCTATAATTCACCCCTCCACTTT. This gives the protein CASSSRVLGESSYNSPLHF.

The gene calls are TRBV6-2 or TRBV6-3 and TRBJ2-5; 8 nucleotides align to TRBD2. Germline CDR1 reads MNHEY; CDR2 reads SVGEGT. The ends lost 7 bases at V and 2 bases at J; junction bases unmatched: 6. This CDR3 spans 14 amino acids. The CDR3 DNA is TGTGCCAGCACCTCCCCTAGCGGGCAAGAGACCCAGTACTTC. Translating it yields CASTSPSGQETQYF.

The V and J genes are TRBV7-6 and TRBJ2-1; no clear D. The V gene lost 1 base and the J gene lost 10 bases, with 5 bases spanning the gap. The germline CDR1 and CDR2 sequences are SGHVS and FNYEAQ. The length of the CDR3 is 11 residues. As DNA, the CDR3 is TGTGCCAGCAGCTTAGATGAAGAGCAGTTCTTC. It translates to CASSLDEEQFF.

This clonotype was seen only a few times. The V and J genes are TRBV29-1 and TRBJ1-3, with 8 bases that match TRBD1. CDR1 and CDR2 (germline): SQVTM, ANQGSEA. V lost 4 bases to trimming and J lost 0 bases; unmatched junction nucleotides: 8. CDR3 length: 16 amino acids. CDR3 region: CSVGGQGGGSGNTIYF. In DNA form, the CDR3 reads TGCAGCGTTGGTGGACAGGGTGGAGGCTCTGGAAACACCATATATTTT.

As DNA, the CDR3 is TGTGCCAGCAGTTACCGAGCGGGGACCGGGGAGCTGTTTTTT. Protein: CASSYRAGTGELFF. The V call is TRBV6-2 or TRBV6-3, the J call TRBJ2-2; 7 nucleotides agree with TRBD2. V was clipped by 2 bases and J by 5 bases; unmatched bases: 2. The CDR3 contains 14 residues. The germline V gene has CDR1 MNHEY and CDR2 SVGEGT.

This clonotype came up many times. This sequence joins TRBV4-1 and TRBJ2-3, with D unclear. Germline V gives CDR1 MGHRA, CDR2 YSYEKL. Trimming left V 0 bases short and J 3 bases short, with 10 bases between. This CDR3 region has 15 residues. The CDR3 DNA follows: TGCGCCAGCAGCCAAGATGTCATTGGGACAGATACGCAGTATTTT. This sequence encodes CASSQDVIGTDTQYF.

In this sample, this clonotype turned up many times. The V gene is TRBV5-6, the J gene TRBJ2-1; D might be TRBD2 (10 bases). The germline V gene has CDR1 SGHDT and CDR2 YYEEEE. V was clipped by 4 bases and J by 5 bases, with 25 bases between them. This CDR3 comprises 18 residues. CDR3 coding DNA: TGTGCCAGCAGCAGCCGGGACAGGGCAGGACTAGCGGACAATGAGCAGTTCTTC. Residues: CASSSRDRAGLADNEQFF. The entire variable domain, with the rest obtained from reference TRBV5-6 and TRBJ2-1, is as follows: DAGVTQSPTHLIKTRGQQVTLRCSPKSGHDTVSWYQQALGQGPQFIFQYYEEEERQRGNFPDRFSGHQFPNYSSELNVNALLLGDSALYLCASSSRDRAGLADNEQFFGPGTRLTVL.

This clonotype turned up a few times. The chain carries TRBV18 and TRBJ1-2; no definite D call. Germline V gene data show CDR1 as KGHSH and CDR2 as LQKENI. The CDR3 covers 14 residues. The V and J ends lost 8 bases and 6 bases respectively, with 19 bases between them. The CDR3 sequence: CASAASAGIDGYTF. The CDR3 DNA reads TGTGCCAGCGCAGCTAGCGCGGGGATAGATGGCTACACCTTC.

The V and J genes are TRBV11-2 and TRBJ2-5, with 10 bases matching TRBD2. The germline CDR1 and CDR2 sequences are SGHAT and FQNNGV. J gave up 3 bases and V 5 bases, and 15 bases lay outside the gene matches. CDR3 length: 18 residues. The CDR3 here is CASSPFTISGRLKETQYF. The CDR3 nucleotides are TGTGCCAGCAGCCCCTTCACTATTAGCGGGAGGTTGAAAGAGACCCAGTACTTC.

The J gene is TRBJ1-3, the V gene TRBV7-2; D call uncertain. The CDR3 length is 14 residues. Germline CDR1 reads SGHTA; CDR2 reads FQGNSA. Trimming took off 3 bases at V and 0 bases at J, with 6 bases between the two ends. The CDR3 sequence is CASSLGNSGNTIYF. For the CDR3, the DNA is TGTGCCAGCAGCTTGGGGAACTCTGGAAACACCATATATTTT.

This clonotype was detected many times. The V call is TRBV10-2, the J call TRBJ1-5; TRBD1 is a possible D gene (5 bases). CDR1 and CDR2 from the germline V gene are WSHSY and SAAADI. The V end was cut by 5 bases, the J end by 5 bases, with 13 bases between. The CDR3 extends over 14 amino acids. The CDR3 DNA reads as TGCGCCAGCAGTAATACAGGATCTCATCAGCCCCAGCATTTT. Protein sequence: CASSNTGSHQPQHF.

This clonotype has a handful of counts. This chain connects TRBV29-1 to TRBJ2-7; the D is unclear. Trimming removed 6 bases at V and 6 bases at J, with 9 bases between. The germline V gene has CDR1 SQVTM and CDR2 ANQGSEA. The CDR3 runs to 10 residues. The DNA for the CDR3 is TGCAGCGTATTTTCCAGCGAGCAGTACTTC. Protein sequence: CSVFSSEQYF.

Note on this clonotype: With a much larger clone just one base away, this may be a read error. The V and J genes are TRBV10-2 and TRBJ2-5; no definite D call. Germline assignment: CDR1 WSHSY and CDR2 SAAADI. This CDR3 is 11 amino acids long. Here the CDR3 reads CASSQEETQCF. CDR3 nucleotides: TGCGCCAGCAGCCAAGAAGAGACCCAGTGCTTC.

This clonotype turned up a few times. The chain links TRBV7-2 to TRBJ1-1, with D unresolved. Germline V lookup: CDR1 SGHTA, CDR2 FQGNSA. The CDR3 length is 13 residues. V was trimmed by 5 bases and J by 5 bases, leaving 12 bases between them. The CDR3 sequence: CASSRGWATEAFF. Written as DNA, the CDR3 is TGTGCCAGCAGCCGAGGGTGGGCGACTGAAGCTTTCTTT.

This clonotype was observed a few times. V gene TRBV24-1 combines with J gene TRBJ2-3; D ambiguous. The CDR3 totals 13 residues. Trimming took 1 base from V and 7 from J, leaving 8 bases between them. The germline gives CDR1 KGHDR, CDR2 SFDVKD. In nucleotides, the CDR3 is TGTGCCACCAGTGATTTTGATGGAAATACGCAGTATTTT. Its protein is CATSDFDGNTQYF.

This chain uses TRBV7-6 with TRBJ2-2; D may be TRBD1 or TRBD2 (6 bases each). V lost 9 bases, J lost 0 bases, and 8 bases lay in between. Germline V gene lookup returns CDR1 SGHVS and CDR2 FNYEAQ. The CDR3 contains 13 residues. DNA for the CDR3: TGTGCCAGTAGGGGGGCGAACACCGGGGAGCTGTTTTTT. As protein: CASRGANTGELFF.

This clonotype was seen repeatedly, ten times or more. This rearrangement joins TRBV10-2 to TRBJ2-3, with no clear D. Germline V gene data show CDR1 as WSHSY and CDR2 as SAAADI. The CDR3 loop spans 11 amino acids. Trimming took 4 bases from V and 2 from J, leaving 1 base between them. CDR3 protein: CASSATDTQYF. The CDR3 DNA reads TGCGCCAGCAGTGCCACAGATACGCAGTATTTT.

This clonotype was seen a few times. This chain joins TRBV27 and TRBJ2-4; 9 bases fit TRBD1. Germline CDR1 and CDR2: MNHEY and SMNVEV (reference sequence). The V segment lost 6 bases and the J segment 9 bases; nucleotides outside the gene matches: 3. The CDR3 spans 12 residues. As DNA, the CDR3 is TGTGCCAGCAGCCGACAGGGGGGCATTCAGTACTTC. Translated: CASSRQGGIQYF.

This clonotype was picked up a small number of times. The chain links TRBV3-1 to TRBJ2-1, with D hard to call. In germline, CDR1 is LGHDT, CDR2 YNNKEL (reference sequence). The CDR3 is 14 amino acids. Trimming left V 4 bases short and J 10 bases short, with 17 bases between. The CDR3 region is CASSLASGSREQFF. In nucleotides, the CDR3 is TGTGCCAGCAGCCTAGCCTCTGGGTCCAGGGAGCAGTTCTTC.

This clonotype was seen once. This chain's CDR3 is CASSLQNHNEKLFF. In DNA form, the CDR3 reads TGTGCCAGCAGTCTACAGAATCATAATGAAAAACTGTTTTTT. This chain links TRBV6-6 with TRBJ1-4, with D uncertain. This CDR3 has 14 amino acids. In germline, CDR1 is MNHNY, CDR2 SVGAGI (reference sequence). V lost 5 bases, J lost 4 bases, and 11 bases lay in between.

This clonotype was seen a handful of times. The chain is built from TRBV29-1 and TRBJ2-4; TRBD2 matches at 8 bases. Germline assignment: CDR1 SQVTM and CDR2 ANQGSEA. V shed 1 base, J shed 9 bases, and the junction held 14 bases outside the gene matches. The CDR3 extends over 16 amino acids. For the CDR3, the DNA is TGCAGCGTTGAAGGAGAAGCGGGAGATGTACTTCGCATTCAGTACTTC. Its translation is CSVEGEAGDVLRIQYF.